The 22 T cell receptor beta chains listed next were all sequenced from one sample in a study of T cell changes during pregnancy in multiple sclerosis. The table came from immunoSEQ multiplex PCR; TCRdb's copy has only in-frame clones and leaves some out. Here the sample spans around 100,000 clones, around 94% being singletons. The sequenced sample was peripheral blood, obtained after pregnancy. The origin of the receptors is a female donor with multiple sclerosis, enrolled in a pregnancy study.

This clone has only one observation. The genes are TRBV7-2 and TRBJ2-5, with 9 bases matching TRBD2. Germline-derived CDR1 and CDR2 are SGHTA and FQGNSA. J lost 4 bases, V lost 5 bases, and 11 bases had no gene match. CDR3 length: 16 amino acids. The CDR3 loop reads CASSRPSGALGETQYF. In DNA form, the CDR3 reads TGTGCCAGCAGCCGCCCTAGCGGGGCTTTAGGAGAGACCCAGTACTTC.

The rearrangement links TRBV7-6 to TRBJ2-2, with 9 bases lining up with TRBD1. Germline CDR1 and CDR2: SGHVS and FNYEAQ. This CDR3 is 19 amino acids long. The V gene end was trimmed by 6 bases and the J gene end by 8 bases; junction bases not matched to a gene: 22. CDR3 DNA: TGTGCCAGCAGTCGCGGGACAGGGAAAGGACAGGGAGGGACGGGGGAGCTGTTTTTT. Translating gives CASSRGTGKGQGGTGELFF.

This chain connects TRBV19 to TRBJ2-7; 10 bases match TRBD1. Germline V gives CDR1 LNHDA, CDR2 SQIVND (reference sequence). The CDR3 has 15 amino acids. Trimming at V came to 4 bases and at J to 2 bases, leaving 5 bases not matched to a gene. This CDR3 reads CASSTGQGIPYEQYF. CDR3 sequence (DNA): TGTGCCAGTAGTACGGGACAGGGGATTCCCTACGAGCAGTACTTC.

The chain links TRBV6-6 to TRBJ2-7, with 14 bases that match TRBD2. The length of the CDR3 is 16 residues. Unmatched junction bases numbered 4, after V lost 2 bases and J lost 4 bases. CDR1 MNHNY and CDR2 SVGAGI come from the germline V gene (reference sequence). The CDR3, as DNA: TGTGCCAGCAGTTACGGACTAGCGGGAGGCCTTTACGAGCAGTACTTC. Translated: CASSYGLAGGLYEQYF.

This clone has more than one count but fewer than ten. The gene calls are TRBV30 and TRBJ1-2; no clear D. Germline V lookup: CDR1 GTSNPN, CDR2 SVGIG (reference sequence). CDR3 length: 12 residues. The germline V and J ends were trimmed by 4 bases and 3 bases, with 9 bases remaining between them. The CDR3 DNA reads TGTGCCTGGACACGCGCCTACTATGGCTACACCTTC. Its protein is CAWTRAYYGYTF.

The CDR3 DNA sequence: TGCGCCAGCAGCCCCCGGACTAGCGGGGGCCTTGCCTACAATGAGCAGTTCTTC. This gives the protein CASSPRTSGGLAYNEQFF. The chain has TRBV4-1 and TRBJ2-1, with 13 bases lining up with TRBD2. Germline V CDR1 and CDR2: MGHRA, YSYEKL. Unmatched junction bases numbered 8, after V lost 4 bases and J lost 2 bases. CDR3 size: 18 residues.

The CDR3 nucleotides are TGTGCCAGCAGCTCCCTAGCGGGAGATCGGAATGAGCAGTTCTTC. It is translated as CASSSLAGDRNEQFF. This chain joins TRBV7-3 and TRBJ2-1; 10 positions agree with TRBD2. V lost 4 bases and J lost 7; bases outside the gene matches: 7. This CDR3 is built from 15 residues. Germline CDR1 reads SGHTA; CDR2 reads FQGTGA.

The CDR3 DNA reads TGTGCCAGCAGGGACGACAGCTCTGGAAACACCATATATTTT. Translation gives CASRDDSSGNTIYF. The chain links TRBV2 to TRBJ1-3; a possible D gene is TRBD1 (5 bases). V lost 6 bases, J lost 0 bases, and 9 bases lay in between. The germline gives CDR1 SNHLY, CDR2 FYNNEI. The CDR3 is 14 residues long.

The chain recombines TRBV15 with TRBJ2-5; 9 nucleotides agree with TRBD2. Germline V gives CDR1 LNHNV, CDR2 YYDKDF (reference sequence). The CDR3 totals 16 residues. V lost 1 base, J lost 4 bases, and 7 bases stayed unmatched. In DNA, the CDR3 is TGTGCCACCAGCAGAGCGGCGGGGGGGAGAAGAGAGACCCAGTACTTC. As protein: CATSRAAGGRRETQYF.

V and J are TRBV11-2 and TRBJ1-2; 7 nucleotides match TRBD1. The CDR3 contains 18 residues. The ends lost 4 bases at V and 4 bases at J; junction bases unmatched: 18. Germline CDR1 is SGHAT and CDR2 is FQNNGV. The CDR3: CASSSYRRRDRAVYGYTF. The CDR3 DNA sequence: TGTGCCAGCAGCTCTTACCGTAGGCGAGACAGGGCGGTCTATGGCTACACCTTC.

The chain joins TRBV19 to TRBJ2-1; 8 positions match TRBD1. This CDR3 has 14 residues. J gave up 7 bases and V 4 bases, and 6 bases lay outside the gene matches. Germline V lookup: CDR1 LNHDA, CDR2 SQIVND (reference sequence). This chain's CDR3 is CASSTRTGPNEQFF. Written as DNA, the CDR3 is TGTGCCAGTAGTACACGGACAGGGCCTAATGAGCAGTTCTTC. Based on the CDR3 plus reference TRBV19 and TRBJ2-1, the full variable domain is DGGITQSPKYLFRKEGQNVTLSCEQNLNHDAMYWYRQDPGQGLRLIYYSQIVNDFQKGDIAEGYSVSREKKESFPLTVTSAQKNPTAFYLCASSTRTGPNEQFFGPGTRLTVL.

The gene calls are TRBV5-8 and TRBJ1-5; 7 nucleotides align to TRBD1. Trimming took 2 bases from V and 5 from J; bases not matched to a gene: 7. The CDR3 loop spans 15 amino acids. Per germline, CDR1 SGHTS and CDR2 YDEGEE. The CDR3 nucleotides read TGTGCCAGCAGCTTCGAAAGACAGGGCGATCAGCCCCAGCATTTT. Protein product: CASSFERQGDQPQHF.

The V call is TRBV19, the J call TRBJ1-1, with TRBD1 identical over 7 bases. Germline loops: CDR1 LNHDA, CDR2 SQIVND (reference sequence). The V gene end was trimmed by 8 bases and the J gene end by 1 base; junction bases not matched to a gene: 7. The CDR3 has 14 amino acids. CDR3 in amino acids: CASCTGTANTEAFF. CDR3 bases: TGTGCCAGTTGTACCGGGACAGCGAACACTGAAGCTTTCTTT.

V usage is TRBV10-3 and J usage is TRBJ1-3, with D perhaps TRBD1 (5 bases). Trimming left V 4 bases short and J 0 bases short, with 22 bases between. Per germline, CDR1 ENHRY and CDR2 SYGVKD. The CDR3 covers 19 residues. The CDR3 loop reads CAISGGRVLASGSGNTIYF. In nucleotides, the CDR3 is TGTGCCATCAGTGGGGGCAGGGTCCTCGCCTCAGGCTCTGGAAACACCATATATTTT.

In its sample, this clone was seen once. The rearrangement links TRBV5-4 to TRBJ2-1; D gene uncertain. Trimming took off 2 bases at V and 7 bases at J, with 16 bases between the two ends. The CDR3 is 15 residues long. The germline V gene encodes CDR1 SGHNT and CDR2 YYREEE (reference sequence). The CDR3 nucleotides read TGTGCCAGCAGCTTCCCTGCGGCAGCAATTAATGAGCAGTTCTTC. Translated: CASSFPAAAINEQFF.

The chain has TRBV6-1 and TRBJ1-1; D perhaps matches TRBD1 (6 bases). CDR3 size: 13 residues. Germline V gene sequence: CDR1 MNHNS, CDR2 SASEGT. V lost 5 bases to trimming and J lost 4 bases, with 11 bases between them. CDR3 sequence reads: CASSLDRSTEAFF. The CDR3 bases are TGTGCCAGCAGTCTGGACAGATCCACTGAAGCTTTCTTT.

Remarks on this clone: Germline and junction disagree at one end, which may indicate a read error. This chain connects TRBV9 to TRBJ1-1; 10 bases agree with TRBD1. In germline, CDR1 is SGDLS, CDR2 YYNGEE. The CDR3 consists of 17 residues. For the CDR3, the DNA is TGTGCCAGCAGCGTCGGACAGGGGGGCCAAAAGAACGCTGAAGCTTTCTTT. This translates into CASSVGQGGQKNAEAFF.

The chain employs TRBV6-6 and TRBJ2-7; a possible D gene is TRBD1 (6 bases). This CDR3 region has 13 residues. CDR1 and CDR2 (germline): MNHNY, SVGAGI (reference sequence). Between the trimmed V and J ends, which lost 0 bases and 12 bases, there was a span of 15 bases. In DNA, the CDR3 is TGTGCCAGCAGTTACTCGGAAGGGGGTACGATGTACTTC. Its translation: CASSYSEGGTMYF.

This chain connects TRBV7-8 to TRBJ2-1; 9 nucleotides line up with TRBD2. The V segment lost 5 bases and the J segment 7 bases; nucleotides outside the gene matches: 9. This CDR3 spans 15 amino acids. From germline, CDR1 is SGHVS and CDR2 FQNEAQ. CDR3 in amino acids: CASSTTSGSWNEQFF. The CDR3 DNA reads TGTGCCAGCAGCACGACTAGCGGATCGTGGAATGAGCAGTTCTTC.

This clone has a handful of counts. The rearrangement uses TRBV9 and TRBJ2-5, with 7 nucleotides matching TRBD1. CDR3 length equals 14 residues. J was trimmed by 5 bases and V by 3 bases; bases with no gene match: 7. The germline V gene has CDR1 SGDLS and CDR2 YYNGEE. CDR3 coding DNA: TGTGCCAGCAGCGGCCGACAGGGTCGGGAGACCCAGTACTTC. Protein product: CASSGRQGRETQYF.

This clone was detected once. V usage is TRBV5-8 and J usage is TRBJ1-4; no clear D gene. Trimming removed 4 bases from V and 4 bases from J, with 11 bases in between. The CDR3 spans 14 residues. CDR1 SGHTS and CDR2 YDEGEE come from the germline V gene. CDR3 in DNA: TGTGCCAGCAGCGGCGGAGGAGTTAATGAAAAACTGTTTTTT. Translation gives CASSGGGVNEKLFF.

The V call is TRBV2, the J call TRBJ1-4; 11 nucleotides match TRBD1. Trimming cost V 4 bases and J 0 bases; bases outside gene matches: 4. This CDR3 region has 17 residues. Germline-derived CDR1 and CDR2 are SNHLY and FYNNEI. The CDR3 is CASSVADRGPTNEKLFF. CDR3 nucleotides: TGTGCCAGCAGTGTGGCGGACAGGGGGCCAACTAATGAAAAACTGTTTTTT.